The entry below gives a single T cell receptor beta chain sequence along with its context. This specimen comes from a study of blood T cell repertoires in COVID-19. Study as a whole: The study drew acute and convalescent COVID-19 samples from the United States, Italy and Spain.

TCRdb's table, derived via immunoSEQ multiplex PCR, lists solely in-frame clones and lacks some. The repertoire holds 200,000 to 300,000 clones, with approximately 78% as singletons. Germline-derived CDR1 and CDR2 are SQVTM and ANQGSEA. The CDR3 has 11 amino acids. The V end lost 4 bases, the J end lost 7 bases, and 8 bases lay between the germline ends. This chain links TRBV29-1 with TRBJ1-3; D remains ambiguous. The source of this sequence is a woman aged 55-69 years with active or convalescent COVID-19. The specimen was peripheral blood. For the CDR3, the DNA is TGCAGCGTTGTCGGCAGGAACACCATATATTTT. Translating gives CSVVGRNTIYF.